The T cell receptor beta chain described here comes from a study of T cells after posttransplantation cyclophosphamide. V gave up 3 bases and J gave up 0 bases, with 6 bases separating them. This CDR3 is built from 14 residues. Germline CDR1 reads LNHDA; CDR2 reads SQIVND (reference sequence). Study results and caveats: Skin or GI-infiltrating T cells shared few TRB sequences with blood. Donor CD8+ memory clones often dominated recipient blood repertoires at later times.

TCRdb's copy holds only in-frame clones and misses some; the assay was immunoSEQ multiplex PCR. The sample shows around 12,000 clones, none of them appearing just once. Treatment was busulfan-fludarabine conditioning, a marrow graft, and cyclophosphamide on days +3 and +4. This clone has at least ten counts. Its antigen remains unknown. The sample has other DNA sequences that encode this CDR3 too. The receptor comes from a female patient in her forties or fifties who received an allogeneic stem cell transplant from a related donor, was CMV-positive, and had acute GVHD only. The graft donor may account for some of the T cells. The chain employs TRBV19 and TRBJ2-1; D may be TRBD2 (5 bases). The source was PBMCs, collected after allogeneic stem cell transplant with posttransplant cyclophosphamide. CDR3 residues: CASSIGSSYNEQFF. DNA of the CDR3: TGTGCCAGTAGTATTGGGAGCTCCTACAATGAGCAGTTCTTC.